The next 14 T cell receptor beta chains were all read from a single sample in a study of blood T cell repertoires in COVID-19. Clones were read by immunoSEQ multiplex PCR, and TCRdb kept only the in-frame ones, dropping some. This sample has roughly 250,000 clones; around 90% occur once, and the top ten carry around 6%. The specimen sequenced was PBMCs or T cells enriched from blood (not recorded which). These receptor sequences come from a woman aged 30 to 39 with acute COVID-19.

V is TRBV30 and J is TRBJ1-1; 11 bases agree with TRBD1. The V gene's germline CDR1 is GTSNPN and CDR2 SVGIG (reference sequence). The trim removed 3 bases at V and 6 bases at J, leaving 6 bases unmatched. The CDR3 length is 14 residues. This CDR3 is CAWRGDRGSAEAFF. Here the CDR3 DNA reads TGTGCCTGGAGGGGGGACAGGGGGTCCGCTGAAGCTTTCTTT.

This chain joins TRBV18 and TRBJ2-5; 9 nucleotides match TRBD1. Germline values: CDR1 KGHSH, CDR2 LQKENI. V lost 6 bases and J lost 4; bases outside the gene matches: 6. The CDR3 spans 14 residues. The CDR3 region is CASSRDRAGETQYF. The CDR3 nucleotides read TGTGCCAGCTCTCGGGACAGGGCCGGAGAGACCCAGTACTTC.

The genes are TRBV6-1 and TRBJ1-2, with 8 bases that match TRBD1. This CDR3 is built from 16 residues. Germline lookup yields CDR1 MNHNS and CDR2 SASEGT. V gave up 4 bases and J gave up 3 bases; unmatched junction bases: 10. The CDR3 coding sequence is TGTGCCAGCAGTGCCCGGACAGGGCTTTTGGACTATGGCTACACCTTC. Translated, it gives CASSARTGLLDYGYTF.

CDR3 DNA sequence: TGTGCCACGCACCCGGGACTCACTGAAGCTTTCTTT. This encodes CATHPGLTEAFF. The chain has TRBV2 and TRBJ1-1, with D possibly being TRBD1 (5 bases). Trimming removed 10 bases at V and 4 bases at J, with 13 bases between. The CDR3 covers 12 residues. Per germline, CDR1 SNHLY and CDR2 FYNNEI.

The chain combines TRBV7-9 with TRBJ2-7; 12 bases align to TRBD1. J was trimmed by 6 bases and V by 3 bases; bases with no gene match: 6. The CDR3 length is 15 residues. Germline-derived CDR1 and CDR2 are SEHNR and FQNEAQ (reference sequence). The DNA for the CDR3 is TGTGCCAGCAGCTTCGGGACAGGGGGCTCTATCGAGCAGTACTTC. Its translation: CASSFGTGGSIEQYF. The full variable domain, rest sourced from reference TRBV7-9 and TRBJ2-7, is DTGVSQNPRHKITKRGQNVTFRCDPISEHNRLYWYRQTLGQGPEFLTYFQNEAQLEKSRLLSDRFSAERPKGSFSTLEIQRTEQGDSAMYLCASSFGTGGSIEQYFGPGTRLTVT.

The chain recombines TRBV14 with TRBJ1-6; the D is unclear. The CDR3 is 15 amino acids. Germline CDR1 SGHDN, CDR2 FVKESK. The ends were cut back, 4 bases at V and 7 bases at J, with 14 bases in the middle. The CDR3 loop is CASSRTSGRNSPLHF. The CDR3 DNA reads as TGTGCCAGCAGCCGGACTAGTGGCAGAAATTCACCCCTCCACTTT.

The V and J genes are TRBV7-6 and TRBJ1-1; tentatively, D is TRBD1 (6 bases). The CDR3 consists of 13 residues. Trimming removed 3 bases from V and 7 bases from J, with 12 bases in between. Germline lookup yields CDR1 SGHVS and CDR2 FNYEAQ. CDR3 region: CASSLENRDEAFF. CDR3 bases: TGTGCCAGCAGCTTGGAAAACAGGGATGAAGCTTTCTTT.

The V call is TRBV5-4, the J call TRBJ2-7; D is unclear. Germline loops: CDR1 SGHNT, CDR2 YYREEE (reference sequence). The V end was cut by 0 bases, the J end by 6 bases, with 13 bases between. The CDR3 length is 14 residues. The CDR3 loop is CASSLDATVSEQYF. CDR3 in DNA: TGTGCCAGCAGCTTGGACGCCACAGTGAGCGAGCAGTACTTC.

The gene calls are TRBV15 and TRBJ1-1, with TRBD1 as a possible D gene (6 bases). The germline gives CDR1 LNHNV, CDR2 YYDKDF (reference sequence). There are 14 residues in the CDR3. Trimming removed 3 bases from V and 7 bases from J, with 15 bases in between. The CDR3 protein is CATSRYGGANEAFF. Here the CDR3 DNA reads TGTGCCACCAGCAGGTATGGGGGGGCTAATGAAGCTTTCTTT. Combining the CDR3 with reference TRBV15 and TRBJ1-1 gives the whole variable domain DAMVIQNPRYQVTQFGKPVTLSCSQTLNHNVMYWYQQKSSQAPKLLFHYYDKDFNNEADTPDNFQSRRPNTSFCFLDIRSPGLGDTAMYLCATSRYGGANEAFFGQGTRLTVV.

This rearrangement joins TRBV6-2 or TRBV6-3 to TRBJ1-3, with a possible D match to TRBD1 (5 bases). The germline V gene encodes CDR1 MNHEY and CDR2 SVGEGT. The CDR3 runs to 16 residues. Trimming cost V 6 bases and J 1 base, with 16 bases left between them. This chain's CDR3 is CASSTIPRGSGNTIYF. The CDR3 DNA reads TGTGCCAGCAGCACCATACCTAGGGGATCTGGAAACACCATATATTTT.

The chain carries TRBV4-1 and TRBJ2-5, with D possibly matching TRBD2 (6 bases). Germline CDR1 is MGHRA and CDR2 is YSYEKL. The CDR3 runs 17 residues. V was pared by 4 bases and J by 2 bases, with 20 bases between. The CDR3 DNA sequence: TGCGCCAGCAGCCTCGTACCGGGAGTTAGGGTTCAAGAGACCCAGTACTTC. Protein product: CASSLVPGVRVQETQYF.

V gene TRBV5-1 combines with J gene TRBJ1-2; D uncertain. The germline V and J ends were trimmed by 3 bases and 8 bases, with 20 bases remaining between them. The V gene's germline CDR1 is SGHRS and CDR2 YFSETQ. The CDR3 runs 15 residues. CDR3 nucleotide sequence: TGCGCCAGCAGCTCCGGAGAGGGATCTGCATACGGCTACACCTTC. Translating it yields CASSSGEGSAYGYTF.

This clone turned up a few times. The same CDR3 can be traced to other DNA sequences in this sample. The rearrangement uses TRBV7-2 and TRBJ2-7; 7 bases are shared with TRBD2. V was clipped by 6 bases and J by 4 bases; unmatched bases: 9. From germline, CDR1 is SGHTA and CDR2 FQGNSA. This CDR3 region has 14 residues. CDR3 protein: CASSRTGGPYEQYF. Written as DNA, the CDR3 is TGTGCCAGCAGTCGGACGGGGGGTCCTTACGAGCAGTACTTC. The full variable domain, rest sourced from reference TRBV7-2 and TRBJ2-7, is GAGVSQSPSNKVTEKGKDVELRCDPISGHTALYWYRQSLGQGLEFLIYFQGNSAPDKSGLPSDRFSAERTGGSVSTLTIQRTQQEDSAVYLCASSRTGGPYEQYFGPGTRLTVT.

The count of this clone is one. The chain joins TRBV9 to TRBJ2-2, with TRBD1 matching over 10 bases. Germline V lookup: CDR1 SGDLS, CDR2 YYNGEE. The CDR3 loop spans 15 amino acids. The trim removed 3 bases at V and 5 bases at J, leaving 4 bases unmatched. As DNA, the CDR3 is TGTGCCAGCAGCGCCCCGGGACAGGGGACCGGGGAGCTGTTTTTT. It yields the protein CASSAPGQGTGELFF.